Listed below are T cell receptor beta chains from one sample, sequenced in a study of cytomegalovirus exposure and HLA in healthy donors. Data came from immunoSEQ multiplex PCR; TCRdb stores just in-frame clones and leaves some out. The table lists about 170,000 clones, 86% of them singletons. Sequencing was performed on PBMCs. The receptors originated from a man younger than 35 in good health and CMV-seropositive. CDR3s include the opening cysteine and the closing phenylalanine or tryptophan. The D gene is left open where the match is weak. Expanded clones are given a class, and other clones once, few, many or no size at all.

CDR3: CASSAGTEETQYF
DNA: TGTGCCAGCAGCGCCGGGACAGAAGAGACCCAGTACTTC
D: TRBD1
V: TRBV5-6
J: TRBJ2-5
size: NA

CDR3: CASSPTAEQFF
DNA: TGTGCCAGCAGTCCTACCGCTGAGCAGTTCTTC
D: NA
V: TRBV6-6
J: TRBJ2-1
size: NA

CDR3: CASSLRGIGIISGNTIYF
DNA: TGTGCCAGCAGCTTAAGGGGAATCGGCATCATCTCTGGAAACACCATATATTTT
D: NA
V: TRBV7-9
J: TRBJ1-3
size: NA

CDR3: CASSVEGSEQYF
DNA: TGTGCCAGCAGCGTAGAGGGGTCCGAGCAGTACTTC
D: NA
V: TRBV9
J: TRBJ2-7
size: few

CDR3: CASSGIQGSQYF
DNA: TGTGCCAGCAGCGGAATACAGGGGTCCCAGTACTTC
D: TRBD1
V: TRBV9
J: TRBJ2-5
size: NA

CDR3: CASSWGTELMNTEAFF
DNA: TGCGCCAGCAGCTGGGGGACAGAGCTTATGAACACTGAAGCTTTCTTT
D: TRBD1
V: TRBV5-1
J: TRBJ1-1
size: NA

CDR3: CASSLRRGEAFF
DNA: TGTGCCAGCAGCTTGAGGAGAGGTGAAGCTTTCTTT
D: NA
V: TRBV5-4
J: TRBJ1-1
size: NA

CDR3: CASSADRTIGYTF
DNA: TGTGCCAGCAGCGCTGACAGAACGATTGGCTACACCTTC
D: NA
V: TRBV9
J: TRBJ1-2
size: NA

CDR3: CASSLGLAGLSEAFF
DNA: TGTGCCAGCAGCTTAGGCCTGGCAGGGCTTTCTGAAGCTTTCTTT
D: NA
V: TRBV13
J: TRBJ1-1
size: NA

CDR3: CASSLDGGDQPQHF
DNA: TGTGCCAGCAGCTTGGATGGGGGGGATCAGCCCCAGCATTTT
D: NA
V: TRBV5-4
J: TRBJ1-5
size: NA

CDR3: CASSPGTDNQPQHF
DNA: TGCGCCAGCAGCCCCGGGACAGACAATCAGCCCCAGCATTTT
D: TRBD1
V: TRBV5-1
J: TRBJ1-5
size: NA

CDR3: CASTSFNEQFF
DNA: TGTGCCAGCACCTCGTTTAATGAGCAGTTCTTC
D: NA
V: TRBV2
J: TRBJ2-1
size: NA

CDR3: CASSQDCPGQGVEGYGYTF
DNA: TGCGCCAGCAGCCAAGATTGCCCGGGACAGGGAGTTGAGGGCTATGGCTACACCTTC
D: TRBD1
V: TRBV4-1
J: TRBJ1-2
size: NA

CDR3: CASSQDRDTNNSPLHF
DNA: TGCGCCAGCAGCCAAGATCGGGACACCAATAATTCACCCCTCCACTTT
D: NA
V: TRBV4-3
J: TRBJ1-6
size: NA

CDR3: CASSYSYGNTEAFF
DNA: TGTGCCAGCAGTTACTCTTACGGGAACACTGAAGCTTTCTTT
D: NA
V: TRBV6-5
J: TRBJ1-1
size: NA

CDR3: CAILRGNEQFF
DNA: TGTGCCATCCTCAGGGGAAATGAGCAGTTCTTC
D: NA
V: TRBV27
J: TRBJ2-1
size: once

CDR3: CASSHPPIAMNTEAFF
DNA: TGTGCCAGCAGCCACCCCCCAATCGCTATGAACACTGAAGCTTTCTTT
D: NA
V: TRBV9
J: TRBJ1-1
size: NA

CDR3: CASSLGGQKNIQYF
DNA: TGCGCCAGCAGCTTGGGGGGACAGAAAAACATTCAGTACTTC
D: TRBD1
V: TRBV5-1
J: TRBJ2-4
size: NA

CDR3: CASSASSGDYNEQFF
DNA: TGCGCCAGCAGCGCCTCTAGCGGGGATTACAATGAGCAGTTCTTC
D: TRBD2
V: TRBV5-1
J: TRBJ2-1
size: NA

CDR3: CASSEDQTSYEQYF
DNA: TGTGCCAGCAGCGAAGACCAGACATCCTACGAGCAGTACTTC
D: NA
V: TRBV4-2
J: TRBJ2-7
size: many

CDR3: CASRLTYEQYF
DNA: TGTGCCAGCAGACTCACCTACGAGCAGTACTTC
D: NA
V: TRBV2
J: TRBJ2-7
size: NA

CDR3: CASRTGGNQPQHF
DNA: TGTGCCAGCAGGACAGGGGGGAATCAGCCCCAGCATTTT
D: TRBD1
V: TRBV6-5
J: TRBJ1-5
size: NA

CDR3: CASSPTSGTVSEQFF
DNA: TGTGCCAGCAGCCCGACTAGCGGGACTGTCAGTGAGCAGTTCTTC
D: TRBD2
V: TRBV6-4
J: TRBJ2-1
size: NA

CDR3: CASSSRNTEAFF
DNA: TGCGCCAGCAGTTCGAGGAACACTGAAGCTTTCTTT
D: NA
V: TRBV5-1
J: TRBJ1-1
size: NA

CDR3: CASSLHKDRGLSTEAFF
DNA: TGCGCCAGCAGCCTTCACAAGGACAGGGGGCTCAGCACTGAAGCTTTCTTT
D: TRBD1
V: TRBV4-1
J: TRBJ1-1
size: few

CDR3: CASSPGIVSSEELFF
DNA: TGTGCCAGCAGCCCCGGGATAGTAAGCTCGGAGGAGCTGTTTTTT
D: NA
V: TRBV9
J: TRBJ2-2
size: NA

CDR3: CASSLQGLSEPGEKLFF
DNA: TGTGCCAGTAGCCTCCAGGGACTAAGCGAACCGGGTGAAAAACTGTTTTTT
D: NA
V: TRBV19
J: TRBJ1-4
size: NA

CDR3: CASSQDIGPSSGRNTDTQYF
DNA: TGTGCCAGCAGCCAAGATATCGGTCCCTCTAGCGGGAGGAACACAGATACGCAGTATTTT
D: TRBD2
V: TRBV4-2
J: TRBJ2-3
size: NA

CDR3: CASSSPGTSGTYEQYF
DNA: TGTGCCAGCAGCTCACCTGGGACTAGCGGTACCTACGAGCAGTACTTC
D: TRBD2
V: TRBV7-9
J: TRBJ2-7
size: NA

CDR3: CASSSRTDVNEQFF
DNA: TGCGCCAGCAGCTCTAGGACAGACGTCAATGAGCAGTTCTTC
D: NA
V: TRBV5-1
J: TRBJ2-1
size: NA